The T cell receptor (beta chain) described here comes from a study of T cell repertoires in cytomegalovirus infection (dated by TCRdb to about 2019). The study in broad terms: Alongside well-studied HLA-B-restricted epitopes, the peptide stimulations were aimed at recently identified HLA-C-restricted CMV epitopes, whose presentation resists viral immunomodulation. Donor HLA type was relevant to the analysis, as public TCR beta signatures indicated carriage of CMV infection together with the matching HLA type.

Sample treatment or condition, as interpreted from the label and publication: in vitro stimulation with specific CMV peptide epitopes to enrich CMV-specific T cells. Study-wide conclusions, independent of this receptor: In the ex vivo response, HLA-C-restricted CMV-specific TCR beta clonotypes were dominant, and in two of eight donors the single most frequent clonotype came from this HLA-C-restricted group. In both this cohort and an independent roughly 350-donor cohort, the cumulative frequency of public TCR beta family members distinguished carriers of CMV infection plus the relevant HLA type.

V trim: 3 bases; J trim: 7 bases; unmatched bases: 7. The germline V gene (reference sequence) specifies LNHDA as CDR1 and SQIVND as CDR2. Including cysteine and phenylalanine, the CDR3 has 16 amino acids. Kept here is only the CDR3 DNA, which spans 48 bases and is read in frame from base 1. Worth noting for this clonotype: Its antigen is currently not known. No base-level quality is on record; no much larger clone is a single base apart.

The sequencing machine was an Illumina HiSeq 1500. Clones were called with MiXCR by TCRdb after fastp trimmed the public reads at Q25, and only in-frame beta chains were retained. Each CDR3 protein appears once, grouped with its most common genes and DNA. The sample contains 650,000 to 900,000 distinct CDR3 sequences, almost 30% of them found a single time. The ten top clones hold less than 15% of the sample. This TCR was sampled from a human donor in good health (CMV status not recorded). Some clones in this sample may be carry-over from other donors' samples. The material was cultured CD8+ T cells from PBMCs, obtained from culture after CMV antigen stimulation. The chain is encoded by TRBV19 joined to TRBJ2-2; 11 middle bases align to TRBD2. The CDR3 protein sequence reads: CASSILAGGPGGELFF. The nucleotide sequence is TGTGCCAGTAGTATTTTAGCGGGGGGGCCCGGCGGGGAGCTGTTTTTT.